The present T cell receptor beta chain was sequenced within a study of T-cell reconstitution after alpha-beta-depleted transplantation in children. To note about this clonotype: The antigen is unknown.

Study observations and caveats: In some patients, recipient T cells and intrathymic progenitors surviving conditioning explained high day-60 diversity. Counts and diversity of T cells one year after transplant came mostly from newly produced T cells.

TCRbeta library construction was performed incorporating unique molecular identifiers. One entry per CDR3 protein results from TCRdb running MiXCR on the PCR reads. The sample carries over 85,000 distinct CDR3 sequences, 7.5% to 9% recorded once. Trimming removed 5 bases at V and 4 bases at J, with 19 bases between. This CDR3 is 15 amino acids long. Germline values: CDR1 SGHKS, CDR2 YYEKEE (reference sequence). V gene TRBV5-5 combines with J gene TRBJ2-7; no firm D call. The sample here was PBMCs, taken before TCRalphabeta/CD19-depleted stem cell transplant. This TCR was recovered from a boy between 2 and 10 years old with acute lymphoblastic leukemia, due to receive a stem cell transplant. The CDR3 protein is CASRSEPSSVYEQYF. Written as DNA, the CDR3 is TGTGCCAGCAGATCCGAGCCTTCGAGCGTTTACGAGCAGTACTTC.